The rows below give T cell receptor beta chains drawn from one sample of a study of OX40 agonist ivuxolimab in advanced cancers. Repertoires were generated with immunoSEQ multiplex PCR, while TCRdb's copy carries only in-frame clones and drops some. Here the sample spans about 62,000 clones, more than 65% being singletons. The starting material was CD4+ or CD8+ T cells sorted from blood, obtained in a trial of the OX40 agonist ivuxolimab. The receptors were gathered from an adult with an advanced solid tumor such as melanoma, head and neck, liver or kidney cancer. Both conserved end residues are part of each CDR3. D genes are given only for firm matches. Not every row has a clone size; where given, it reads once, few, many or a size class.

len | j_gene | v_gene | abundance | d_gene | CDR3aa | CDR3nt
13 | TRBJ1-1 | TRBV25-1 | . | TRBD1 | CASSDRGYTEAFF | TGTGCCAGCAGTGACAGGGGGTACACTGAAGCTTTCTTT
16 | TRBJ2-5 | TRBV19 | once | TRBD2 | CASSIGEQAGGETQYF | TGTGCCAGTAGTATTGGTGAACAAGCGGGAGGAGAGACCCAGTACTTC
14 | TRBJ2-1 | TRBV7-3 | . | . | CASSSSNTRNEQFF | TGTGCCAGCAGCTCTTCTAACACTAGGAATGAGCAGTTCTTC
15 | TRBJ2-1 | TRBV7-6 | . | TRBD2 | CASSYSGSSYNEQFF | TGTGCCAGCAGCTACAGCGGGAGCTCCTACAATGAGCAGTTCTTC
14 | TRBJ2-5 | TRBV28 | . | TRBD1 | CASSLPTGEETQYF | TGTGCCAGCAGTCTCCCGACAGGGGAGGAGACCCAGTACTTC
14 | TRBJ2-7 | TRBV7-2 | . | . | CASSLALQPYEQYF | TGTGCCAGCAGCTTAGCGCTACAGCCCTACGAGCAGTACTTC
13 | TRBJ1-3 | TRBV2 | . | . | CASMRGAGNTIYF | TGTGCCAGCATGAGGGGAGCTGGAAACACCATATATTTT
12 | TRBJ2-1 | TRBV28 | once | . | CASSSRQNEQFF | TGTGCCAGCAGTTCCCGCCAGAATGAGCAGTTCTTC
16 | TRBJ1-3 | TRBV11-3 | . | . | CASSLDGSYSGNTIYF | TGTGCCAGCAGCTTAGATGGTTCTTACTCTGGAAACACCATATATTTT
15 | TRBJ2-2 | TRBV5-6 | . | TRBD2 | CASSASGRTSGELFF | TGTGCCAGCAGCGCTAGCGGGAGGACTTCCGGGGAGCTGTTTTTT
14 | TRBJ1-3 | TRBV19 | . | TRBD1 | CASRMTGSGNTIYF | TGTGCCAGTAGAATGACAGGGTCTGGAAACACCATATATTTT
16 | TRBJ2-1 | TRBV27 | . | . | CASSDSGASSYNEQFF | TGTGCCAGCAGTGACAGTGGGGCTAGCTCCTACAATGAGCAGTTCTTC
12 | TRBJ2-3 | TRBV11-2 | . | . | CASCTLTDTQYF | TGTGCCAGCTGTACACTCACAGATACGCAGTATTTT
13 | TRBJ1-1 | TRBV11-2 | . | . | CATKGGVGTEAFF | TGTGCCACCAAAGGGGGGGTAGGCACTGAAGCTTTCTTT
11 | TRBJ1-1 | TRBV6-5 | . | . | CASSLYTEAFF | TGTGCCAGCAGCTTATACACTGAAGCTTTCTTT
13 | TRBJ2-7 | TRBV27 | . | TRBD2 | CASSLSGAYEQYF | TGTGCCAGCAGCCTAAGCGGGGCATACGAGCAGTACTTC
16 | TRBJ2-7 | TRBV2 | . | . | CASSEAGSRDGYEQYF | TGTGCCAGCAGTGAAGCGGGGTCCCGGGACGGATACGAGCAGTACTTC
15 | TRBJ2-7 | TRBV28 | . | TRBD2 | CASSPGTSGHYEQYF | TGTGCCAGCAGTCCCGGGACTAGCGGCCACTACGAGCAGTACTTC
21 | TRBJ2-3 | TRBV28 | . | . | CASSFTSGLASTDTSTDTQYF | TGTGCCAGCAGTTTCACGTCTGGGCTAGCCTCTACGGATACTTCCACAGATACGCAGTATTTT
16 | TRBJ1-1 | TRBV5-6 | . | . | CASSSRHLRENTEAFF | TGTGCCAGCAGCTCAAGACATCTGCGGGAGAACACTGAAGCTTTCTTT
13 | TRBJ2-5 | TRBV5-1 | . | . | CASSLGSEGTQYF | TGCGCCAGCAGCTTGGGATCGGAGGGGACCCAGTACTTC
16 | TRBJ2-1 | TRBV4-1 | once | . | CASSQGRGARGNEQFF | TGCGCCAGCAGCCAAGGGAGGGGGGCGAGGGGGAATGAGCAGTTCTTC
14 | TRBJ2-1 | TRBV4-1 | . | TRBD1 | CASSQGRGPNEQFF | TGCGCCAGCAGCCAGGGCAGGGGGCCCAATGAGCAGTTCTTC
14 | TRBJ2-5 | TRBV6-6 | . | TRBD2 | CASRTSGAQETQYF | TGTGCCAGCAGGACTAGCGGGGCCCAAGAGACCCAGTACTTC
15 | TRBJ1-6 | TRBV5-6 | . | TRBD1 | CASSPEGARYSPLHF | TGTGCCAGCAGCCCCGAGGGGGCCAGATATTCACCCCTCCACTTT
15 | TRBJ2-5 | TRBV5-4 | . | . | CASSWAGDFKETQYF | TGTGCCAGCAGCTGGGCCGGGGACTTCAAAGAGACCCAGTACTTC
14 | TRBJ1-1 | TRBV7-9 | . | TRBD1 | CASSSGGRRTEAFF | TGTGCCAGCAGTTCAGGGGGCAGGAGAACTGAAGCTTTCTTT
14 | TRBJ1-1 | TRBV6-1 | . | . | CASRKGSSNTEAFF | TGTGCCAGCAGGAAGGGCAGCTCGAACACTGAAGCTTTCTTT
14 | TRBJ2-3 | TRBV2 | . | TRBD2 | CASKPSGLTDTQYF | TGTGCCAGTAAACCTAGCGGATTAACAGATACGCAGTATTTT
12 | TRBJ2-2 | TRBV7-3 | . | . | CASSVGTGELFF | TGTGCCAGCAGTGTAGGCACCGGGGAGCTGTTTTTT
15 | TRBJ1-3 | TRBV2 | . | . | CASRVDRRSGDTIYF | TGTGCCAGCAGAGTCGACAGGAGGAGTGGAGACACCATATATTTT
13 | TRBJ1-5 | TRBV4-2 | . | . | CASSQEYEQPQHF | TGTGCCAGCAGCCAAGAGTATGAACAGCCCCAGCATTTT
14 | TRBJ1-2 | TRBV7-9 | . | . | CASSLLSGVDGYTF | TGTGCCAGCAGCTTGCTTTCGGGCGTTGATGGCTACACCTTC
17 | TRBJ1-1 | TRBV7-3 | . | TRBD1 | CASSRTGTFGMNTEAFF | TGTGCCAGCAGCCGGACAGGGACCTTCGGCATGAACACTGAAGCTTTCTTT
14 | TRBJ2-6 | TRBV6-5 | . | . | CASAGWTGANVLTF | TGTGCCTCGGCGGGCTGGACTGGGGCCAACGTCCTGACTTTC
12 | TRBJ2-2 | TRBV28 | . | . | CASSEETGELFF | TGTGCCAGCAGCGAGGAGACCGGGGAGCTGTTTTTT
14 | TRBJ2-2 | TRBV7-3 | . | . | CASSWSGGSGELFF | TGTGCCAGCAGCTGGTCCGGGGGTTCCGGGGAGCTGTTTTTT
14 | TRBJ1-1 | TRBV19 | . | . | CASSISPGGTEAFF | TGTGCCAGTAGTATTTCCCCGGGGGGGACTGAAGCTTTCTTT
13 | TRBJ1-5 | TRBV6-5 | . | . | CASRRGNNQPQHF | TGTGCCAGCAGGAGGGGCAATAATCAGCCCCAGCATTTT
13 | TRBJ1-5 | TRBV2 | few | . | CASSGPLNQPQHF | TGTGCCAGCAGTGGCCCTTTGAATCAGCCCCAGCATTTT
14 | TRBJ2-6 | TRBV29-1 | few | . | CSVEERAGANVLTF | TGCAGCGTTGAAGAACGGGCTGGGGCCAACGTCCTGACTTTC
13 | TRBJ1-2 | TRBV7-9 | few | . | CASSLSGANGYTF | TGTGCCAGCAGCTTATCGGGTGCAAATGGCTACACCTTC
13 | TRBJ2-7 | TRBV14 | . | . | CASGGPGGYEQYF | TGTGCCAGCGGAGGGCCCGGGGGCTACGAGCAGTACTTC
14 | TRBJ2-7 | TRBV19 | . | . | CASSIGDGPYEQYF | TGTGCCAGTAGTATTGGGGACGGTCCCTACGAGCAGTACTTC
15 | TRBJ2-2 | TRBV9 | once | TRBD1 | CASRADRGLAGELFF | TGTGCCAGCAGAGCGGACAGGGGGCTGGCCGGGGAGCTGTTTTTT
17 | TRBJ2-7 | TRBV28 | once | . | CASRPKRRGANSYEQYF | TGTGCCAGCAGGCCCAAGAGGAGGGGGGCGAACTCCTACGAGCAGTACTTC
12 | TRBJ2-1 | TRBV5-4 | . | . | CASSFSGNEQFF | TGTGCCAGCAGCTTCAGCGGGAATGAGCAGTTCTTC
15 | TRBJ1-2 | TRBV27 | few | . | CASSSHSLLNYGYTF | TGTGCCAGCAGTTCCCACAGCTTACTTAACTATGGCTACACCTTC
19 | TRBJ2-1 | TRBV5-1 | . | TRBD1 | CASSSEGGQGAGSYNEQFF | TGCGCCAGCAGCAGCGAAGGGGGACAGGGGGCCGGCTCCTACAATGAGCAGTTCTTC
16 | TRBJ2-2 | TRBV18 | . | TRBD1 | CASSPRGQGAAGELFF | TGTGCCAGCTCACCACGGGGACAGGGGGCTGCCGGGGAGCTGTTTTTT
16 | TRBJ2-3 | TRBV7-2 | . | TRBD2 | CASSLVASGTTDTQYF | TGTGCCAGCAGCTTAGTGGCTAGCGGGACCACAGATACGCAGTATTTT
13 | TRBJ1-1 | TRBV6-5 | . | TRBD1 | CASSSGQGTEAFF | TGTGCCAGCAGTTCGGGACAGGGCACTGAAGCTTTCTTT
16 | TRBJ2-2 | TRBV4-2 | . | . | CASSQEWTTPTGELFF | TGTGCCAGCAGCCAAGAGTGGACGACACCCACCGGGGAGCTGTTTTTT
15 | TRBJ2-7 | TRBV7-8 | . | TRBD1 | CASSLAPGQRYEQYF | TGTGCCAGCAGCTTAGCCCCGGGACAGCGGTACGAGCAGTACTTC
13 | TRBJ2-1 | TRBV2 | . | . | CASSERGGGEQFF | TGTGCCAGCAGTGAAAGGGGGGGCGGTGAGCAGTTCTTC
10 | TRBJ2-3 | TRBV27 | once | . | CASSWDTQYF | TGTGCCAGCAGTTGGGATACGCAGTATTTT
15 | TRBJ1-3 | TRBV28 | . | TRBD1 | CASSSGQGAPNTIYF | TGTGCCAGCAGTTCCGGACAGGGGGCGCCGAACACCATATATTTT